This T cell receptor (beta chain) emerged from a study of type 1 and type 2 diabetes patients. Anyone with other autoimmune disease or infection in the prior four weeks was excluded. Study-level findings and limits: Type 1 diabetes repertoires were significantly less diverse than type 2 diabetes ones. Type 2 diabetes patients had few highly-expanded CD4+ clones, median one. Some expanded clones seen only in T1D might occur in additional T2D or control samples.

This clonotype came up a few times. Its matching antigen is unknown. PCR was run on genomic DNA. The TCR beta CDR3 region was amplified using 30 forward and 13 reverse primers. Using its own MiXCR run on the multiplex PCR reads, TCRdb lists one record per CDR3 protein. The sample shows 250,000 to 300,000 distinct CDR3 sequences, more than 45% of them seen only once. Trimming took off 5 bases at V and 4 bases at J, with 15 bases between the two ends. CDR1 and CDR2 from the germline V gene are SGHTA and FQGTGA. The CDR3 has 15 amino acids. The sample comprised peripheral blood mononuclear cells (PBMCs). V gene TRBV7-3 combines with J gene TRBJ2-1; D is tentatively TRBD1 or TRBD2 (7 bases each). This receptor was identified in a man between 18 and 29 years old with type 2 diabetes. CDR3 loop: CASSLQGGPYNEQFF. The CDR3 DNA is TGTGCCAGCAGCCTCCAGGGGGGGCCATACAATGAGCAGTTCTTC.